The clone carrying this T cell receptor (beta chain) occurred a few times. What it binds is unknown. This entry is derived from a study of vaccination and CD4 T cells after COVID-19. With the Oncomine TCR Beta short-read assay, DNA from cultured CD4+ T cells was sequenced. TCRdb analysed the PCR reads with MiXCR anew, one entry per CDR3 protein. The top ten hold about 35% of the sample, which has about 5,600 distinct CDR3 sequences, roughly 44% seen once. The CDR3 loop spans 13 amino acids. Trimming removed 0 bases at V and 4 bases at J, with 6 bases between. Germline V CDR1 and CDR2: MRHNA, SNTAGT. Treatment reported: roughly 10-day PBMC culture with coronavirus spike peptide pools or control peptides (ViraFEST assay). CD4+ T cells of the unexposed donor were collected before the COVID-19 pandemic (2011-2018).

The chain employs TRBV6-4 and TRBJ1-2; the D gene is possibly TRBD1 (5 bases). The clonotype comes from a human donor in good health. Sequences were obtained from CD4+ T cells from blood, cultured in vitro. The CDR3 bases are TGTGCCAGCAGTGACTCGGGGGGCTATGGCTACACCTTC. Residues: CASSDSGGYGYTF.